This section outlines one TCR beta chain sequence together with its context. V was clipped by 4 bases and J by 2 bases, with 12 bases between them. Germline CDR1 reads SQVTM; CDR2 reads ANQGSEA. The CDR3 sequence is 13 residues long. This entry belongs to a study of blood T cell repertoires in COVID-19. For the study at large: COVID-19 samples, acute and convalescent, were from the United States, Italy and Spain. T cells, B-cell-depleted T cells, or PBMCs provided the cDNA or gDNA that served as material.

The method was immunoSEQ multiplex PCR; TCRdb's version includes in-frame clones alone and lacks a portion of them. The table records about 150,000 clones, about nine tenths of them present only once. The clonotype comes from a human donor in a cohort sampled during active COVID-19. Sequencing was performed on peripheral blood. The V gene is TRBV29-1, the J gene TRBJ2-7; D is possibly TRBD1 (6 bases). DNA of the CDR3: TGCAGCGTTGCATCTACAGGGCCCTACGAGCAGTACTTC. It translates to CSVASTGPYEQYF.